One TCR beta chain is described in this entry. Its antigen is not identified. Libraries of TCR beta came from quantitative 5'-RACE with molecular barcodes. TCRdb recomputed calls from the 5' RACE reads with MiXCR, one row per CDR3 protein. The top ten clones hold roughly a fifth of a sample with a few hundred thousand distinct CDR3 sequences, about 10% of them seen once. The data belong to a study of CD8 T cells in ankylosing spondylitis. Broader study findings: A TCR beta motif of under 10 highly homologous variants seemed to mark ankylosing spondylitis blood. The authors found the disease-linked clones to be CD8+ and relatively rare in peripheral blood.

The V and J ends lost 3 bases and 1 base respectively, with 19 bases between them. Germline CDR1 reads SGHRS; CDR2 reads YFSETQ. The CDR3 contains 17 residues. This TCR came from a male donor with ankylosing spondylitis or in good health (not recorded which). The chain employs TRBV5-1 and TRBJ2-5; D is ambiguous. The material sequenced was blood, either unsorted or a sorted T cell fraction (not recorded which). The DNA for the CDR3 is TGCGCCAGCAGCTACCGTGGCGCCCCGGGCTTCCAAGAGACCCAGTACTTC. Its translation: CASSYRGAPGFQETQYF.